This T cell receptor (beta chain) was identified in a study of cytomegalovirus exposure and HLA in healthy donors. Profiling relied on immunoSEQ multiplex PCR, and the TCRdb table lists in-frame clones only, not all of them. The sample consists of some 240,000 clones, over 80% of them appearing once. The validation cohort, a group of 120 subjects, included the donors and was separate from the roughly 620-subject first cohort. The V segment lost 3 bases and the J segment 7 bases; nucleotides outside the gene matches: 5. This CDR3 region has 14 residues. The germline gives CDR1 MNHEY, CDR2 SMNVEV (reference sequence).

The sample was PBMCs. This clonotype originated in a woman aged 18-29 years in good health and CMV-seronegative. The gene calls are TRBV27 and TRBJ2-5; 10 positions match TRBD1. In DNA form, the CDR3 reads TGTGCCAGCAGTTTTGACAGGGGGCGCGCGACCCAGTACTTC. It specifies CASSFDRGRATQYF.